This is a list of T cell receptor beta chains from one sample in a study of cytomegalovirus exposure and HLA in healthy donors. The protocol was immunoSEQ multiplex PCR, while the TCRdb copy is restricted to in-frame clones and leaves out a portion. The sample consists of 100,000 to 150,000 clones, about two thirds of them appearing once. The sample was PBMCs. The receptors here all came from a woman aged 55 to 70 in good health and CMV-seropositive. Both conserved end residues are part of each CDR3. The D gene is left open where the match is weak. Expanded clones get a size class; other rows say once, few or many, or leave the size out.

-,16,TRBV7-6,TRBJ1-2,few,CASSPEGGPTNYGYTF,TGTGCCAGCAGCCCCGAGGGAGGGCCAACCAACTATGGCTACACCTTC
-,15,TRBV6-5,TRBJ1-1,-,CASSSHSRGRTEAFF,TGTGCCAGCAGTTCCCACTCGAGAGGGAGGACTGAAGCTTTCTTT
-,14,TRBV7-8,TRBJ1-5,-,CASSLGGVGQPQHF,TGTGCCAGCAGCCTTGGGGGGGTGGGACAGCCCCAGCATTTT
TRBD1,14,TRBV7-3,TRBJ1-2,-,CASSSNYQGDGYTF,TGTGCCAGCAGCTCCAATTACCAGGGGGATGGCTACACCTTC
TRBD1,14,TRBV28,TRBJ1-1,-,CASSPWTGSTEAFF,TGTGCCAGCAGTCCATGGACAGGGAGCACTGAAGCTTTCTTT
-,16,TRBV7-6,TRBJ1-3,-,CASSIPTGPAGNTIYF,TGTGCCAGCAGCATACCCACAGGGCCGGCTGGAAACACCATATATTTT
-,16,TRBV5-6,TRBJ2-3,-,CASSPQQKMGTDTQYF,TGTGCCAGCAGCCCTCAACAAAAGATGGGCACAGATACGCAGTATTTT
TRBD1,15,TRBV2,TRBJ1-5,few,CASSSGTDSNQPQHF,TGTGCCAGCAGTTCAGGGACAGATAGCAATCAGCCCCAGCATTTT
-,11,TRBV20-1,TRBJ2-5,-,CSVRGEETQYF,TGCAGTGTGCGTGGGGAGGAGACCCAGTACTTC
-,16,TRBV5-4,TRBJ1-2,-,CASSSQLAYPSYGYTF,TGTGCCAGCAGCTCCCAACTCGCTTACCCTAGCTATGGCTACACCTTC
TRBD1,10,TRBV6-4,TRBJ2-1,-,CASTGQGKFF,TGTGCCAGCACTGGACAGGGGAAGTTCTTC
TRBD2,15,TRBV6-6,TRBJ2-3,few,CASLRWGLSTDTQYF,TGTGCCAGCCTCCGGTGGGGACTAAGCACAGATACGCAGTATTTT
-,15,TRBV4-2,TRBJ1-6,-,CASSLAGAINSPLHF,TGTGCCAGCAGCCTGGCGGGGGCGATTAATTCACCCCTCCACTTT
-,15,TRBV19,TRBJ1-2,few,CASRTSDTGGYGYTF,TGTGCCAGTAGAACTTCCGACACCGGGGGCTATGGCTACACCTTC
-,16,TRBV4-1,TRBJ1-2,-,CASSQEWAGGGYGYTF,TGCGCCAGCAGCCAAGAATGGGCGGGGGGCGGCTATGGCTACACCTTC
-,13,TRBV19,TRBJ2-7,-,CASSIGPSYEQYF,TGTGCCAGTAGTATAGGGCCCTCCTACGAGCAGTACTTC
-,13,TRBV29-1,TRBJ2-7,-,CSVAGHPTYEQYF,TGCAGCGTTGCGGGACACCCTACCTACGAGCAGTACTTC
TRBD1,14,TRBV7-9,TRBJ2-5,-,CASSLGQGWETQYF,TGTGCCAGCAGCTTAGGACAGGGGTGGGAGACCCAGTACTTC
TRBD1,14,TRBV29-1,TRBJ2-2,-,CSASGTGSTGELFF,TGCAGCGCCTCCGGGACAGGGTCCACCGGGGAGCTGTTTTTT